The 3 T cell receptor beta chains below all came from one sample that was sequenced in a study of T cells in localized non-small cell lung cancer. Generated by immunoSEQ multiplex PCR, the TCRdb table keeps only in-frame clones and is missing some. The sample lists 1,300 to 1,500 clones; around 21% were seen once. Sequencing used lung tumor tissue, obtained before any cancer treatment. These receptors originate from a male donor older than 55 with stage I lung adenocarcinoma.

This clone occurred a few times. The junction and the germline gene differ at one end; a read error may be behind it. The V gene is TRBV7-8, the J gene TRBJ2-7; TRBD2 agrees at 7 bases. This CDR3 region has 13 residues. Germline CDR1 is SGHVS and CDR2 is FQNEAQ. CDR3 DNA: TGTGCCACCAGCAGAGATCTGCGGGAGCAGCAGTACTTC. Its protein is CATSRDLREQQYF.

This clone rates as large (0.1 to 1%). The V gene is TRBV6-8, the J gene TRBJ2-3; D may match TRBD1 or TRBD2 (5 bases each). In germline, CDR1 is MNHGY, CDR2 SAAAGT. V lost 8 bases and J 0 bases, leaving 12 bases between the germline ends. This CDR3 is 14 amino acids long. The CDR3 region is CASAGTASTDTQYF. CDR3 bases: TGTGCCAGCGCCGGGACCGCTAGCACAGATACGCAGTATTTT.

This clone was seen more than once but under ten times. The rearrangement uses TRBV30 and TRBJ2-5, with D possibly being TRBD2 (6 bases). Looked up from germline, CDR1 is GTSNPN and CDR2 is SVGIG (reference sequence). The CDR3 is 13 amino acids. V was cut by 3 bases and J by 4 bases, with 12 bases left in between. In nucleotides, the CDR3 is TGTGCCTGGAGCGGGGGAGTATCAGAGACCCAGTACTTC. Its protein product is CAWSGGVSETQYF.